These T cell receptor beta chains were read from a single sample in a study of blood T cell repertoires in COVID-19. Only in-frame clones appear in the TCRdb table, and some are missing; sequencing was by immunoSEQ multiplex PCR. Of approximately 90,000 clones listed, roughly 80% are singletons. The sample comprised peripheral blood. These receptor sequences come from a man aged 65 to 85 with COVID-19, enrolled during active disease. Each CDR3 is given with its conserved first and last residue. Fields, in order: CDR3 DNA, CDR3 protein, V gene, J gene, clone size, D gene. A D gene is named only where the DNA matches it firmly. Clone size appears in some rows only: once, few, many, or a class for an expanded clone.

cdr3_nt: TGTGCCAGCGAGTTAGGACAGAGCTACGAGCAGTACTTC
cdr3_aa: CASELGQSYEQYF
v_call: TRBV28
j_call: TRBJ2-7
clone_size: .
d_call: .

cdr3_nt: TGTGCCAGCAGCCAGACGACAGGCGGCTATGGCTACACCTTC
cdr3_aa: CASSQTTGGYGYTF
v_call: TRBV14
j_call: TRBJ1-2
clone_size: .
d_call: .

cdr3_nt: TGCGCCAGCAGCTTGGGGGGACAATATAATTCACCCCTCCACTTT
cdr3_aa: CASSLGGQYNSPLHF
v_call: TRBV5-1
j_call: TRBJ1-6
clone_size: .
d_call: .

cdr3_nt: TGCGCCAGCAGTGCCGGGAGAAGCACAGATACGCAGTATTTT
cdr3_aa: CASSAGRSTDTQYF
v_call: TRBV10-2
j_call: TRBJ2-3
clone_size: .
d_call: .

cdr3_nt: TGTGCCTGGAGTGTATCCGCGGGAGGTGATACGCAGTATTTT
cdr3_aa: CAWSVSAGGDTQYF
v_call: TRBV30
j_call: TRBJ2-3
clone_size: few
d_call: TRBD2

cdr3_nt: TGTGCCAGCTCACCCGGGACAGGGCAAACGAACACCGGGGAGCTGTTTTTT
cdr3_aa: CASSPGTGQTNTGELFF
v_call: TRBV18
j_call: TRBJ2-2
clone_size: .
d_call: TRBD1

cdr3_nt: TGTGCCACCTCGGGGTGGTCGGGAGAGCAGTACTTC
cdr3_aa: CATSGWSGEQYF
v_call: TRBV7-9
j_call: TRBJ2-7
clone_size: medium-sized
d_call: .

cdr3_nt: TGTGCCAGCAGCCAACTGGACAGCGCCGAAGCTTTCTTT
cdr3_aa: CASSQLDSAEAFF
v_call: TRBV14
j_call: TRBJ1-1
clone_size: once
d_call: .

cdr3_nt: TGTGCCAGCAGCTTATCGAACCTGGCAGGTGAAGCTTTCTTT
cdr3_aa: CASSLSNLAGEAFF
v_call: TRBV7-6
j_call: TRBJ1-1
clone_size: .
d_call: .

cdr3_nt: TGTGCCAGCAGCTTAGGCCCCGACACTGAAGCTTTCTTT
cdr3_aa: CASSLGPDTEAFF
v_call: TRBV7-3
j_call: TRBJ1-1
clone_size: .
d_call: .

cdr3_nt: TGTGCCAGCAGCGTAGAGGGGGAGTGGGAGACCCAGTACTTC
cdr3_aa: CASSVEGEWETQYF
v_call: TRBV9
j_call: TRBJ2-5
clone_size: .
d_call: .

cdr3_nt: TGTGCCAGTACCGCGCCGGGACAGGGGGGGACAGATACGCAGTATTTT
cdr3_aa: CASTAPGQGGTDTQYF
v_call: TRBV19
j_call: TRBJ2-3
clone_size: once
d_call: TRBD1

cdr3_nt: TGTGCCAGCAGTCGGTTGAATCAGCCCCAGCATTTT
cdr3_aa: CASSRLNQPQHF
v_call: TRBV6-2/TRBV6-3
j_call: TRBJ1-5
clone_size: .
d_call: .

cdr3_nt: TGCAGCGTTGGTGGGGCCAAGGCGGACTATGGCTACACCTTC
cdr3_aa: CSVGGAKADYGYTF
v_call: TRBV29-1
j_call: TRBJ1-2
clone_size: .
d_call: .

cdr3_nt: TGTGCCAGCAGCCACCCCGGGACAGCAACCAATCAGCCCCAGCATTTT
cdr3_aa: CASSHPGTATNQPQHF
v_call: TRBV3-1/TRBV3-2
j_call: TRBJ1-5
clone_size: .
d_call: TRBD1

cdr3_nt: TGTGCCAGCAGCTTTTCCTCGTTCTCTGGAAACACCATATATTTT
cdr3_aa: CASSFSSFSGNTIYF
v_call: TRBV5-6
j_call: TRBJ1-3
clone_size: medium-sized
d_call: .

cdr3_nt: TGTGCCACCAGTGGGAGAGGAGTTAGCAATCAGCCCCAGCATTTT
cdr3_aa: CATSGRGVSNQPQHF
v_call: TRBV24-1
j_call: TRBJ1-5
clone_size: .
d_call: .

cdr3_nt: TGTGCCAGCAGCCAAGATGCTAGCGGGGTAATAGATACGCAGTATTTT
cdr3_aa: CASSQDASGVIDTQYF
v_call: TRBV3-1/TRBV3-2
j_call: TRBJ2-3
clone_size: few
d_call: TRBD2

cdr3_nt: TGTGCCAGCAGCTTAGAGTATGGGCTGTGGACTGAAGCTTTCTTT
cdr3_aa: CASSLEYGLWTEAFF
v_call: TRBV7-2
j_call: TRBJ1-1
clone_size: few
d_call: .

cdr3_nt: TGTGCCTGGAGGGTGACAGGGGCTGAAGCTTTCTTT
cdr3_aa: CAWRVTGAEAFF
v_call: TRBV30
j_call: TRBJ1-1
clone_size: .
d_call: TRBD1

cdr3_nt: TGTGCCAGCAGCTTGGAGCGGGGGGGCACAGATACGCAGTATTTT
cdr3_aa: CASSLERGGTDTQYF
v_call: TRBV11-3
j_call: TRBJ2-3
clone_size: .
d_call: TRBD2

cdr3_nt: TGCGCCAGCAGCCAAACCCAGGGGGATGAGCAGTTCTTC
cdr3_aa: CASSQTQGDEQFF
v_call: TRBV4-1
j_call: TRBJ2-1
clone_size: .
d_call: TRBD1

cdr3_nt: TGTGCCAGCAGCCTTCGGGACAGCTTGGGAGAGACCCAGTACTTC
cdr3_aa: CASSLRDSLGETQYF
v_call: TRBV14
j_call: TRBJ2-5
clone_size: .
d_call: TRBD1

cdr3_nt: TGTGCCAGCAGCTTCGCTACAGGGGAAGAGACCCAGTACTTC
cdr3_aa: CASSFATGEETQYF
v_call: TRBV5-6
j_call: TRBJ2-5
clone_size: few
d_call: TRBD1

cdr3_nt: TGTGCCAGCTCACCATTTCAGGGGTCTAATGAAAAACTGTTTTTT
cdr3_aa: CASSPFQGSNEKLFF
v_call: TRBV18
j_call: TRBJ1-4
clone_size: .
d_call: .

cdr3_nt: TGCGCCAGCGCCCAAGGGACAGGAAGAACTGAAGCTTTCTTT
cdr3_aa: CASAQGTGRTEAFF
v_call: TRBV10-2
j_call: TRBJ1-1
clone_size: .
d_call: TRBD1

cdr3_nt: TGTGCCATCAGTGAGGGGGTAGGAACAGGGCAATGGAGCTACACCTTC
cdr3_aa: CAISEGVGTGQWSYTF
v_call: TRBV10-3
j_call: TRBJ1-2
clone_size: .
d_call: .

cdr3_nt: TGTGCCAGCAGTAAGACAGGGTCGAACACTGAAGCTTTCTTT
cdr3_aa: CASSKTGSNTEAFF
v_call: TRBV6-5
j_call: TRBJ1-1
clone_size: few
d_call: TRBD1

cdr3_nt: TGTGCCAGCAGCCAAGCTCTCGGTGTTCAGCGTGGCTACACCTTC
cdr3_aa: CASSQALGVQRGYTF
v_call: TRBV4-2
j_call: TRBJ1-2
clone_size: few
d_call: .